The 32 T cell receptor beta chains given below trace back to one sample, sequenced in a study of blood T cell repertoires in COVID-19 (dated by TCRdb to about 2020). The protocol used for the library was the immunoSEQ multiplex PCR assay. TCRdb stores this immuneACCESS table with in-frame sequences only. Part of the clones is absent; in the studies checked, under half of the shortfall reflects unresolved V genes, and no reason is known for the rest. Recorded for this sample are some 75,000 clones; 65% to 80% of them occurred a single time. The ten largest clones add up to 15% to 20% of the sample. Sequenced sample: peripheral blood. The receptors were gathered from a woman aged 80 or older with active or convalescent COVID-19.

A single count supports this clone. The genes are TRBV30 and TRBJ1-1; 9 bases fit TRBD1. The CDR3 totals 21 residues. Germline CDR1 GTSNPN, CDR2 SVGIG (reference sequence). V shed 0 bases, J shed 4 bases, and the junction held 24 bases outside the gene matches. In nucleotides, the CDR3 is TGTGCCTGGAGTGTACGCTGGAGACAGGGGGTTTCTTGGGTGGAAAGCACTGAAGCTTTCTTT. It codes for CAWSVRWRQGVSWVESTEAFF.

V is TRBV7-2 and J is TRBJ1-2, with 7 bases matching TRBD1. CDR3 length: 14 residues. Germline CDR1 SGHTA, CDR2 FQGNSA. The V and J ends lost 5 bases and 3 bases, in that order; junction bases with no gene match: 6. The CDR3 sequence is CASSVRQGDYGYTF. The DNA for the CDR3 is TGTGCCAGCAGCGTCAGACAGGGCGACTATGGCTACACCTTC.

V usage is TRBV5-1 and J usage is TRBJ2-3; D possibly corresponds to TRBD2 (5 bases). The V and J ends lost 5 bases and 2 bases respectively, with 6 bases between them. The CDR3 contains 12 residues. The germline gives CDR1 SGHRS, CDR2 YFSETQ. Written as DNA, the CDR3 is TGCGCCAGCAGGAGGGACACAGATACGCAGTATTTT. Its translation: CASRRDTDTQYF.

The chain employs TRBV19 and TRBJ1-5; 7 nucleotides line up with TRBD1. This CDR3 is 11 amino acids long. CDR1 and CDR2 from the germline V gene are LNHDA and SQIVND (reference sequence). The J segment lost 15 bases and the V segment lost 4 bases, leaving 6 bases of the junction unmatched. The CDR3 region has the DNA TGTGCCAGTAGTAGGACAGGAACGTTGCATTTT. Translating gives CASSRTGTLHF.

The chain links TRBV2 to TRBJ1-1, with D perhaps TRBD1 (6 bases). Germline-derived CDR1 and CDR2 are SNHLY and FYNNEI. The V end was cut by 4 bases, the J end by 5 bases, with 11 bases between. This CDR3 has 13 amino acids. CDR3 bases: TGTGCCAGCAGTGCCAGGGGTCGGACTGAAGCTTTCTTT. Its translation: CASSARGRTEAFF.

Note on this clone: The germline gene is not matched at one end of the junction; a read error may be the cause. The chain uses TRBV6-2 or TRBV6-3 and TRBJ1-3, with D hard to call. The germline V gene has CDR1 MNHEY and CDR2 SVGEGT. This CDR3 contains 13 residues. The CDR3 coding sequence is TGTGCCAGCAGCCGAGACGGACTGCTCCGGAATAATTTT. Its translation: CASSRDGLLRNNF.

The chain combines TRBV5-4 with TRBJ1-1; D is undetermined. Germline CDR1 reads SGHNT; CDR2 reads YYREEE (reference sequence). The CDR3 has 12 residues. Between the trimmed V and J ends, which lost 1 base and 8 bases, there was a span of 9 bases. CDR3 residues: CASSLYPGEAFF. The CDR3 DNA is TGTGCCAGCAGCTTGTACCCAGGAGAAGCTTTCTTT. Looking up the rest from reference TRBV5-4 and TRBJ1-1 gives the full variable domain: ETGVTQSPTHLIKTRGQQVTLRCSSQSGHNTVSWYQQALGQGPQFIFQYYREEENGRGNFPPRFSGLQFPNYSSELNVNALELDDSALYLCASSLYPGEAFFGQGTRLTVV.

J is TRBJ1-2 and V is TRBV25-1, with 7 bases matching TRBD1. This CDR3 has 16 amino acids. Germline CDR1 and CDR2: MGHDK and SYGVNS. J was trimmed by 5 bases and V by 0 bases; bases with no gene match: 9. CDR3 sequence reads: CASSEYLAGGRYGYTF. CDR3 bases: TGTGCCAGCAGTGAATATCTGGCAGGGGGTCGGTATGGCTACACCTTC.

This chain joins TRBV10-2 and TRBJ2-3; D may be TRBD2 (7 bases). The CDR3 sequence is 16 residues long. V dropped 0 bases and J dropped 2 bases, with 12 bases sitting between them. Germline V gene sequence: CDR1 WSHSY, CDR2 SAAADI. In DNA, the CDR3 is TGCGCCAGCAGTGAGTCACGGCGGGGGCCCACAGATACGCAGTATTTT. Amino acids: CASSESRRGPTDTQYF.

This chain links TRBV19 with TRBJ2-1, with 7 bases aligning to TRBD2. The CDR3 is 16 residues long. The germline V gene encodes CDR1 LNHDA and CDR2 SQIVND (reference sequence). In DNA form, the CDR3 reads TGTGCGGCCCAGGCCAGCGGGGCGGGTGCCTCCAATGAGCAGTTCTTC. Translated: CAAQASGAGASNEQFF.

The chain links TRBV5-6 to TRBJ2-1, with 10 bases identical to TRBD1. The J segment lost 8 bases and the V segment lost 4 bases, leaving 3 bases of the junction unmatched. The CDR3 length is 13 residues. CDR1 and CDR2 from the germline V gene are SGHDT and YYEEEE. This CDR3 is CASSMTGGDEQFF. The CDR3 DNA sequence: TGTGCCAGCAGCATGACAGGGGGCGATGAGCAGTTCTTC.

The rearrangement links TRBV28 to TRBJ2-3; 13 positions match TRBD2. V lost 7 bases, J lost 0 bases, and 7 bases stayed unmatched. The CDR3 consists of 17 residues. Per the germline V gene, CDR1 is MDHEN and CDR2 is SYDVKM. Here the CDR3 DNA reads TGTGCCAGCACCCGGACTAGCGGGGGTGTCAGCACAGATACGCAGTATTTT. This encodes CASTRTSGGVSTDTQYF.

The chain uses TRBV28 and TRBJ1-5; tentative D call: TRBD1 (6 bases). Trimming took 6 bases from V and 6 from J, leaving 18 bases between them. CDR3 length: 15 amino acids. CDR1 is MDHEN, CDR2 SYDVKM, per germline. CDR3 in amino acids: CASSPPRDNLQPQHF. For the CDR3, the DNA is TGTGCCAGCAGCCCCCCCCGGGACAATCTTCAGCCCCAGCATTTT. Complete variable domain (other parts from reference TRBV28 and TRBJ1-5): DVKVTQSSRYLVKRTGEKVFLECVQDMDHENMFWYRQDPGLGLRLIYFSYDVKMKEKGDIPEGYSVSREKKERFSLILESASTNQTSMYLCASSPPRDNLQPQHFGDGTRLSIL.

V is TRBV11-1 and J is TRBJ1-1, with D possibly being TRBD1 (6 bases). CDR1 is SGHAT and CDR2 is FQDESV in the germline V gene (reference sequence). The CDR3 is 13 amino acids. V dropped 1 base and J dropped 9 bases, with 12 bases sitting between them. DNA of the CDR3: TGTGCCAGCAGCTTAGGCTTAAGGGACAAAGCTTTCTTT. It encodes CASSLGLRDKAFF. The entire variable domain, with the rest obtained from reference TRBV11-1 and TRBJ1-1, is as follows: EAEVAQSPRYKITEKSQAVAFWCDPISGHATLYWYRQILGQGPELLVQFQDESVVDDSQLPKDRFSAERLKGVDSTLKIQPAELGDSAMYLCASSLGLRDKAFFGQGTRLTVV.

The DNA of the CDR3 is TGTGCCAGCAGCTTGGCCCGGGACAGGCCCTATCCCGAGCAGTACTTC. Protein: CASSLARDRPYPEQYF. The chain employs TRBV5-5 and TRBJ2-7; TRBD1 agrees at 8 bases. The CDR3 contains 16 residues. From germline, CDR1 is SGHKS and CDR2 YYEKEE (reference sequence). Trimming cost V 0 bases and J 6 bases; bases outside gene matches: 11.

The chain carries TRBV30 and TRBJ2-3, with 7 bases identical to TRBD2. The V segment lost 4 bases and the J segment 0 bases; nucleotides outside the gene matches: 7. The germline V gene has CDR1 GTSNPN and CDR2 SVGIG (reference sequence). CDR3 length equals 15 residues. The CDR3 protein is CAWTPSGTSTDTQYF. The CDR3 DNA is TGTGCCTGGACTCCTAGCGGCACTAGCACAGATACGCAGTATTTT.

This clone showed up just once. The genes are TRBV7-2 and TRBJ2-4; D perhaps matches TRBD1 (5 bases). Per the germline V gene, CDR1 is SGHTA and CDR2 is FQGNSA. V shed 1 base and J shed 7 bases, with 11 bases lying between them. The CDR3 loop spans 14 amino acids. DNA of the CDR3: TGTGCCAGCAGCTTAGGGGGATCAGGGAACATTCAGTACTTC. Its protein is CASSLGGSGNIQYF.

This clone showed up just once. The chain joins TRBV19 to TRBJ1-6; no clear D gene. This CDR3 has 13 amino acids. V was clipped by 7 bases and J by 7 bases, with 11 bases between them. Per the germline V gene, CDR1 is LNHDA and CDR2 is SQIVND (reference sequence). The CDR3 DNA is TGTGCCAGTACAGGCGGCGGGAATTCACCCCTCCACTTT. It specifies CASTGGGNSPLHF.

V is TRBV7-9 and J is TRBJ2-7; weak D call: TRBD2 (6 bases). Germline V gives CDR1 SEHNR, CDR2 FQNEAQ (reference sequence). The CDR3 spans 14 residues. The V and J ends lost 2 bases and 3 bases respectively, with 11 bases between them. The CDR3 DNA is TGTGCCAGCAGCTTATCCGGGGGTAACTACGAGCAGTACTTC. It translates to CASSLSGGNYEQYF.

The chain recombines TRBV6-5 with TRBJ1-5, with D maybe TRBD1 (6 bases). The CDR3 sequence is 13 residues long. Between the trimmed V and J ends, which lost 6 bases and 3 bases, there was a span of 9 bases. CDR1 MNHEY and CDR2 SVGAGI come from the germline V gene. The CDR3 region is CASSRGDNQPQHF. DNA for the CDR3: TGTGCCAGCAGCAGGGGAGACAATCAGCCCCAGCATTTT.

The V gene is TRBV7-2, the J gene TRBJ2-5; D gene ambiguous. V lost 2 bases, J lost 5 bases, and 6 bases lay in between. This CDR3 has 12 residues. Germline loops: CDR1 SGHTA, CDR2 FQGNSA. This chain's CDR3 is CASSLLLETQYF. In DNA form, the CDR3 reads TGTGCCAGCAGCTTACTCCTGGAGACCCAGTACTTC.

This clone was seen a single time. The chain employs TRBV19 and TRBJ2-2; a possible D gene is TRBD2 (5 bases). V lost 6 bases to trimming and J lost 1 base, with 9 bases between them. The CDR3 consists of 14 residues. Germline-derived CDR1 and CDR2 are LNHDA and SQIVND (reference sequence). The CDR3 is CASRIAGNTGELFF. The CDR3 DNA sequence: TGTGCCAGTAGGATTGCGGGGAACACCGGGGAGCTGTTTTTT.

The rearrangement links TRBV12-3 or TRBV12-4 to TRBJ1-1; D ambiguous. The CDR3 extends over 12 amino acids. Trimming took off 4 bases at V and 10 bases at J, with 13 bases between the two ends. CDR3: CASSSPGTTAFF. The CDR3 DNA sequence: TGTGCCAGCAGTTCCCCAGGTACGACAGCTTTCTTT.

In its sample, this clone was seen once. J is TRBJ2-5 and V is TRBV6-6; D remains unclear. Deletions cut 1 base from V and 0 bases from J, with 12 bases between. Germline values: CDR1 MNHNY, CDR2 SVGAGI (reference sequence). The length of the CDR3 is 16 residues. CDR3 protein: CASSYWLEKDQETQYF. The CDR3 DNA reads TGTGCCAGCAGTTACTGGCTAGAGAAAGACCAAGAGACCCAGTACTTC.

This clone was found once. One end of the junction varies from germline; a read error may be responsible. The chain couples TRBV7-7 to TRBJ2-5; no reliable D call. Germline CDR1 reads SSHAT; CDR2 reads FNYEAQ (reference sequence). This CDR3 spans 14 amino acids. The DNA for the CDR3 is TGTGCTAGCAGCTTAGTACAGTTAGGAGAGACCCAGTACTTC. Protein sequence: CASSLVQLGETQYF.

In nucleotides, the CDR3 is TGTGCCAGCTCAGGGGCGAACACTGAAGCTTTCTTT. Amino acids: CASSGANTEAFF. This chain links TRBV11-2 with TRBJ1-1; maybe TRBD1 (6 bases). The CDR3 has 12 residues. V shed 8 bases and J shed 1 base, with 8 bases lying between them. Germline V gene data show CDR1 as SGHAT and CDR2 as FQNNGV.

The rearrangement joins TRBV27 to TRBJ2-7; 8 nucleotides agree with TRBD1. Germline assignment: CDR1 MNHEY and CDR2 SMNVEV (reference sequence). Trimming at V came to 5 bases and at J to 1 base, leaving 7 bases not matched to a gene. CDR3 size: 15 residues. The CDR3 loop reads CASSPPGQASYEQYF. As DNA, the CDR3 is TGTGCCAGCAGTCCTCCGGGACAGGCGTCCTACGAGCAGTACTTC.

The chain recombines TRBV19 with TRBJ1-5, with a possible D match to TRBD1 (6 bases). Looked up from germline, CDR1 is LNHDA and CDR2 is SQIVND (reference sequence). The CDR3 runs 12 residues. The V and J ends lost 8 bases and 5 bases respectively, with 10 bases between them. The chain's CDR3 is CASSKGDQPQHF. The CDR3 region has the DNA TGTGCCAGTTCTAAGGGGGATCAGCCCCAGCATTTT.

J is TRBJ1-1 and V is TRBV29-1; tentative D call: TRBD1 (5 bases). The V gene lost 6 bases and the J gene lost 0 bases, with 11 bases spanning the gap. The CDR3 is 13 amino acids. Germline V CDR1 and CDR2: SQVTM, ANQGSEA. The CDR3 is CSVVRAMNTEAFF. Written as DNA, the CDR3 is TGCAGCGTCGTCAGGGCAATGAACACTGAAGCTTTCTTT.

As concerns this clone: The conserved phenylalanine or tryptophan normally closing the CDR3 is absent here, so this likely arose from a read error. The limits of the CDR3 on the DNA are not certain, so only TCRdb's listed CDR3 is given. V gene TRBV5-4 combines with J gene TRBJ1-1; the table's D call TRBD1 went unverified against the DNA. The length of the CDR3 is 14 amino acids, counting both ends. From germline, CDR1 is SGHNT and CDR2 YYREEE (reference sequence). CDR3 region: CASSSPGSGDSTWL.

The J gene is TRBJ2-1, the V gene TRBV5-1, with 11 bases aligning to TRBD2. With V trimmed by 4 bases and J by 7 bases, 7 bases remained unmatched. The CDR3 is made up of 15 amino acids. Germline V gene sequence: CDR1 SGHRS, CDR2 YFSETQ. CDR3: CASSLSGGDGNEQFF. The DNA of the CDR3 is TGCGCCAGCAGCCTTAGCGGGGGGGACGGAAATGAGCAGTTCTTC.

The chain employs TRBV5-1 and TRBJ2-5, with TRBD2 identical over 12 bases. The CDR3 runs 16 residues. V trimming: 0 bases; J trimming: 2 bases; junction bases outside the gene matches: 2. CDR1 is SGHRS and CDR2 is YFSETQ in the germline V gene. CDR3 sequence (DNA): TGCGCCAGCAGCTTGGGTACTAGCGGGAGGCAAGAGACCCAGTACTTC. Encoded protein: CASSLGTSGRQETQYF.